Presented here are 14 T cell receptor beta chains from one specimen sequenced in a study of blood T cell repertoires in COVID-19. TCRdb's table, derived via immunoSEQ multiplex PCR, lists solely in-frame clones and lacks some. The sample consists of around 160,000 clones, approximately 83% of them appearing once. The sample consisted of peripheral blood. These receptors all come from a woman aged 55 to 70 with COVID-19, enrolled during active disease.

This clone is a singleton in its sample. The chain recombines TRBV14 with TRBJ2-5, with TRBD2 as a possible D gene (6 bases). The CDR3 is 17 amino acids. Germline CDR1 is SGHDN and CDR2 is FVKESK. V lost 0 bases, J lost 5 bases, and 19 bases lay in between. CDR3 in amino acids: CASSQEGPVGGQETQYF. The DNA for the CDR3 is TGTGCCAGCAGCCAAGAAGGGCCCGTGGGGGGTCAGGAGACCCAGTACTTC.

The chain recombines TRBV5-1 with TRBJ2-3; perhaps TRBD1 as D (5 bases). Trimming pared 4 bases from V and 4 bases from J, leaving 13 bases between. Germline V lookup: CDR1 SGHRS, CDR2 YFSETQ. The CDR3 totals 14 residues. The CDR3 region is CASSQGSAADTQYF. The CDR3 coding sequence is TGCGCCAGCAGCCAGGGCTCTGCGGCAGATACGCAGTATTTT.

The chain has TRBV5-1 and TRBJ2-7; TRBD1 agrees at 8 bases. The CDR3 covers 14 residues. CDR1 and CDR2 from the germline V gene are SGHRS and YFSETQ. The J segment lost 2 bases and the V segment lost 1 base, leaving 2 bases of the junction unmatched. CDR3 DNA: TGCGCCAGCAGCTTGCAGGGACAGGCCTACGAGCAGTACTTC. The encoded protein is CASSLQGQAYEQYF.

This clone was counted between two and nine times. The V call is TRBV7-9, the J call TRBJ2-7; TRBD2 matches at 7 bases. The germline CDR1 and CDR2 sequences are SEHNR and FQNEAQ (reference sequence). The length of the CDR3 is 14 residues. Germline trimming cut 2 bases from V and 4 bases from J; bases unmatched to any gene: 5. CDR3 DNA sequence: TGTGCCAGCAGCTTAACGGCGGGAGATTACGAGCAGTACTTC. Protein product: CASSLTAGDYEQYF.

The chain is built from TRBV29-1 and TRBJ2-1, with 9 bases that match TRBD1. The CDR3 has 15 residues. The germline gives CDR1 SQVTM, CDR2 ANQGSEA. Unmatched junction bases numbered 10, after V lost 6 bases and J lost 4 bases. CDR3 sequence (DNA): TGCAGCGTGGGGACAGGGCCCACTGGTTACAATGAGCAGTTCTTC. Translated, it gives CSVGTGPTGYNEQFF.

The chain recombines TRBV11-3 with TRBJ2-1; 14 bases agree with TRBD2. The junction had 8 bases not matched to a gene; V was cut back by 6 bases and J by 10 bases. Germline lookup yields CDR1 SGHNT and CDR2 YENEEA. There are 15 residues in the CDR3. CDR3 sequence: CASSFGLAGGREQFF. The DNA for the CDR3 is TGTGCCAGCAGTTTCGGACTAGCGGGGGGAAGAGAGCAGTTCTTC. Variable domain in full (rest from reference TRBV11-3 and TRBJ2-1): EAGVVQSPRYKIIEKKQPVAFWCNPISGHNTLYWYLQNLGQGPELLIRYENEEAVDDSQLPKDRFSAERLKGVDSTLKIQPAELGDSAVYLCASSFGLAGGREQFFGPGTRLTVL.

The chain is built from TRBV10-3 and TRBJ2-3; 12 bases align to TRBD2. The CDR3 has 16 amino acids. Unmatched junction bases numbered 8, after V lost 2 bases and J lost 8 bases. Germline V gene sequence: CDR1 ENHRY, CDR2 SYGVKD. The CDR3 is CAISEMASGGASTQYF. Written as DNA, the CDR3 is TGTGCCATCAGTGAGATGGCTAGCGGGGGGGCTTCTACGCAGTATTTT.

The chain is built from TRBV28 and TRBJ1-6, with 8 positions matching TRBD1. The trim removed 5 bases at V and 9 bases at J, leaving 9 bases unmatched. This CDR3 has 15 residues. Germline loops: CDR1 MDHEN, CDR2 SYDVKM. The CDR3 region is CASSPRQGYRSPLHF. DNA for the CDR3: TGTGCCAGCAGTCCCCGACAGGGGTATCGTTCACCCCTCCACTTT.

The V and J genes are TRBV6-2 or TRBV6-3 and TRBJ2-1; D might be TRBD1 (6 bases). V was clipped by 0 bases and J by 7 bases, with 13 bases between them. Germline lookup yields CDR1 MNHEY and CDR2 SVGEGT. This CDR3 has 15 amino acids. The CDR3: CASSYSRQVGNEQFF. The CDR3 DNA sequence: TGTGCCAGCAGTTACTCACGACAGGTGGGTAATGAGCAGTTCTTC.

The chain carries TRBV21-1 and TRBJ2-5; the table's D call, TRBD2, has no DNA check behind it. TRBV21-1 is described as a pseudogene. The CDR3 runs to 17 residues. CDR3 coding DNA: TGTGCCAGCAGCAAAGACGTAAGGGGGGGATTCCAAGAGACCCAGTACTTC. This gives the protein CASSKDVRGGFQETQYF.

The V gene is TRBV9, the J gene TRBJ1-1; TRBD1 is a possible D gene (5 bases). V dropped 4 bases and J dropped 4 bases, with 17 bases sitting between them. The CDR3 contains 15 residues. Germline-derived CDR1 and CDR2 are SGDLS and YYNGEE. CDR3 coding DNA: TGTGCCAGCAGCCCGAGCGGGGGTTTAGGCACTGAAGCTTTCTTT. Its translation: CASSPSGGLGTEAFF.

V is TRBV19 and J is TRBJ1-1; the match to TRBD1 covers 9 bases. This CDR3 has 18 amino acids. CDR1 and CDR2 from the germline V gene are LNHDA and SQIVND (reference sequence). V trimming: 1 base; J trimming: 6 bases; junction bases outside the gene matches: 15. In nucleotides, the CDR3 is TGTGCCAGTAGTATAGTGGATGGAACAGGGGGCCGGGGCGCTGAAGCTTTCTTT. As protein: CASSIVDGTGGRGAEAFF.

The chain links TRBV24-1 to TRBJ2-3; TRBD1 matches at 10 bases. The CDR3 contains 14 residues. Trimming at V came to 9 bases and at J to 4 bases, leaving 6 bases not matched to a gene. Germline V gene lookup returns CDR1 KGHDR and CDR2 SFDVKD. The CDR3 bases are TGTGCCACCGCGGACAGGGGGGGCCCAGATACGCAGTATTTT. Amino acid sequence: CATADRGGPDTQYF.

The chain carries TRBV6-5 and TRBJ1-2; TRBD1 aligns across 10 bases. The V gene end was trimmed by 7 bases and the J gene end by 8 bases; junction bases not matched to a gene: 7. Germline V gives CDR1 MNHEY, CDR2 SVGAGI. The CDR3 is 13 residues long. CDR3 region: CASNRGQGKGYTF. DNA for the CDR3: TGTGCCAGCAATAGGGGACAGGGGAAAGGCTACACCTTC.